Here is one T cell receptor beta chain with its context. Its antigen is currently unknown. This CDR3 is built from 13 residues. V lost 2 bases to trimming and J lost 1 base, with 6 bases between them. In germline, CDR1 is MNHEY, CDR2 SVGAGI. The entry originates in a study of T-cell memory formation after mild COVID-19. Study-wide findings and caveats: Contracting clones, day 15 to 85, had balanced CD4/CD8, and later expanders favored CD4+.

Each CDR3 protein is one row after TCRdb ran MiXCR on the 5' RACE reads. The sample shows some 110,000 distinct CDR3 sequences, under 15% of them seen only once. The chain couples TRBV6-5 to TRBJ2-7, with unresolved D. Sequenced material: PBMCs or a T cell subset sorted from them (not recorded which). This receptor was identified in an adult woman who had mild COVID-19 (a few samples of this study predate the infection). Cell type and time point are not known. The CDR3 loop is CASSYSWSYEQYF. CDR3 coding DNA: TGTGCCAGCAGTTACAGTTGGTCCTACGAGCAGTACTTC.